These T cell receptor beta chains were read from a single sample in a study of Ad26.COV2.S vaccination and SARS-CoV-2 variants. The method was immunoSEQ multiplex PCR; TCRdb's version includes in-frame clones alone and lacks a portion of them. The sample shows more than 300,000 clones, 86% of them seen only once. The source was peripheral blood, collected in a trial of Ad26.COV2.S vaccine versus placebo. The receptors originated from a person aged 18-60 years who received the Ad26.COV2.S COVID-19 vaccine or a placebo. Each CDR3 is given with its conserved first and last residue. The D gene is left open where the match is weak. Some rows mark clone size as missing; the rest say once, few, many or name a class of expanded clone.

size | J | V | D | CDR3 | DNA
- | TRBJ2-5 | TRBV5-1 | - | CASSSQARGPETQYF | TGCGCCAGCAGCTCTCAGGCAAGGGGCCCAGAGACCCAGTACTTC
- | TRBJ1-2 | TRBV29-1 | - | CSVERGIYGYTF | TGCAGCGTTGAAAGGGGTATCTATGGCTACACCTTC
- | TRBJ1-5 | TRBV24-1 | - | CATRAAGANQPQHF | TGTGCCACCAGAGCCGCAGGGGCGAATCAGCCCCAGCATTTT
once | TRBJ2-5 | TRBV25-1 | - | CASSELGPQSETQYF | TGTGCCAGCAGTGAGCTTGGGCCGCAGAGCGAGACCCAGTACTTC
- | TRBJ1-5 | TRBV2 | TRBD1 | CASSERQGDAVSNQPQHF | TGTGCCAGCAGTGAACGACAGGGGGACGCTGTTAGCAATCAGCCCCAGCATTTT
once | TRBJ2-1 | TRBV29-1 | - | CSVEDLWGNDYNEQFF | TGCAGCGTTGAAGATCTTTGGGGAAACGACTACAATGAGCAGTTCTTC
- | TRBJ2-1 | TRBV4-2 | TRBD2 | CASSPGGYNEQFF | TGTGCCAGCAGCCCCGGGGGGTACAATGAGCAGTTCTTC
- | TRBJ1-2 | TRBV6-6 | - | CASSQQGDYGYTF | TGTGCCAGCAGTCAACAGGGTGACTATGGCTACACCTTC
- | TRBJ1-1 | TRBV3-1/TRBV3-2 | - | CASSQAGGRGMNTEAFF | TGTGCCAGCAGCCAAGCGGGGGGGCGCGGGATGAACACTGAAGCTTTCTTT
- | TRBJ2-7 | TRBV7-2 | - | CASSLRGAIVRGEQYF | TGTGCCAGCAGCTTAAGGGGGGCAATAGTCAGAGGCGAGCAGTACTTC
- | TRBJ2-3 | TRBV4-3 | TRBD2 | CASSQDYYGGSGEDTQYF | TGCGCCAGCAGCCAAGATTACTACGGCGGGAGCGGGGAAGATACGCAGTATTTT
- | TRBJ2-5 | TRBV7-9 | TRBD2 | CASSLERGLGTQYF | TGTGCCAGCAGCTTAGAGCGGGGCTTGGGGACCCAGTACTTC
- | TRBJ1-2 | TRBV7-9 | - | CASSSPGTSGRYTF | TGTGCCAGCAGCTCCCCCGGGACATCCGGACGCTACACCTTC
- | TRBJ2-4 | TRBV19 | - | CASRQSAGSIQYF | TGTGCCAGTCGCCAGTCGGCGGGTAGCATTCAGTACTTC
- | TRBJ1-1 | TRBV20-1 | TRBD1 | CSATGQVEAFF | TGCAGTGCGACCGGACAGGTTGAAGCTTTCTTT
once | TRBJ1-3 | TRBV13 | - | CASSSLTSIVGSNTIYF | TGTGCCAGCAGCTCACTCACCTCGATCGTAGGGAGCAACACCATATATTTT
few | TRBJ1-1 | TRBV7-8 | TRBD1 | CASSSSPGQGLTEAFF | TGTGCCAGCAGCTCCAGCCCGGGACAGGGTTTGACTGAAGCTTTCTTT
- | TRBJ1-1 | TRBV19 | TRBD1 | CASKFGQVNTEAFF | TGTGCCAGTAAATTCGGACAGGTGAACACTGAAGCTTTCTTT
- | TRBJ1-1 | TRBV19 | - | CASSQVSGRGNTEAFF | TGTGCCAGTAGTCAGGTTTCGGGCAGAGGGAACACTGAAGCTTTCTTT
once | TRBJ2-1 | TRBV9 | - | CASRPSGRTYNEQFF | TGTGCCAGCAGGCCCTCCGGCAGGACCTACAATGAGCAGTTCTTC
- | TRBJ1-2 | TRBV19 | - | CASSERGTRPGYTF | TGTGCCAGTAGCGAACGGGGGACACGGCCCGGCTACACCTTC
- | TRBJ1-4 | TRBV15 | - | CATSRDRANEKLFF | TGTGCCACCAGCAGAGATAGGGCAAACGAAAAACTGTTTTTT
- | TRBJ2-1 | TRBV12-5 | - | CASGPPYSDEQFF | TGTGCTAGTGGTCCACCTTATAGCGATGAGCAGTTCTTC
- | TRBJ2-1 | TRBV5-4 | TRBD2 | CASSLGLAGGSDNEQFF | TGTGCCAGCAGCTTAGGACTAGCGGGGGGTTCTGACAATGAGCAGTTCTTC
- | TRBJ2-2 | TRBV13 | TRBD1 | CASSPDRGRTGELFF | TGTGCCAGCAGCCCCGACAGGGGGCGGACCGGGGAGCTGTTTTTT
- | TRBJ2-1 | TRBV4-3 | - | CASSQDTAGSYNEQFF | TGCGCCAGCAGCCAAGATACGGCAGGGTCCTACAATGAGCAGTTCTTC
- | TRBJ1-2 | TRBV12-3/TRBV12-4 | - | CASTALGHYGYTF | TGTGCCAGCACCGCGCTGGGGCACTATGGCTACACCTTC
- | TRBJ2-1 | TRBV5-5 | TRBD2 | CASSPGTSGPNEQFF | TGTGCCAGCAGCCCCGGGACTAGCGGGCCCAATGAGCAGTTCTTC
few | TRBJ1-2 | TRBV28 | - | CAISTPSYGYTF | TGTGCCATTAGTACACCGAGCTATGGCTACACCTTC
- | TRBJ2-5 | TRBV11-2 | - | CASSPKDRAGEETQYF | TGTGCCAGCAGCCCGAAAGACAGGGCGGGGGAAGAGACCCAGTACTTC
- | TRBJ1-2 | TRBV7-2 | - | CASSQTSTPGYTF | TGTGCCAGCAGCCAGACTTCCACCCCTGGCTACACCTTC
- | TRBJ2-2 | TRBV6-2/TRBV6-3 | TRBD1 | CASSYTNRGRNTGELFF | TGTGCCAGCAGTTACACAAACAGGGGGCGAAACACCGGGGAGCTGTTTTTT
- | TRBJ1-2 | TRBV3-1/TRBV3-2 | - | CASSQGRQNYGYTF | TGTGCCAGCAGCCAAGGACGGCAAAACTATGGCTACACCTTC
- | TRBJ1-6 | TRBV2 | - | CASSQHLLQLHF | TGTGCCAGCAGCCAACATCTCCTCCAACTCCACTTT
- | TRBJ1-2 | TRBV19 | - | CASSHYPSGGARGYTF | TGTGCCAGTAGCCACTACCCCTCGGGGGGGGCCCGTGGCTACACCTTC
- | TRBJ2-3 | TRBV5-1 | TRBD2 | CASSFKREYGTDTQYF | TGCGCCAGCAGCTTTAAGCGGGAATACGGCACAGATACGCAGTATTTT
- | TRBJ2-7 | TRBV4-2 | TRBD1 | CASSQAQQGMDYEQYF | TGTGCCAGCAGCCAAGCCCAACAGGGGATGGATTACGAGCAGTACTTC
- | TRBJ1-5 | TRBV2 | - | CASSDQGGNQPQHF | TGTGCCAGCAGTGATCAGGGTGGCAATCAGCCCCAGCATTTT
- | TRBJ1-1 | TRBV29-1 | - | CSAAQAEAFF | TGCAGCGCTGCACAGGCTGAAGCTTTCTTT
- | TRBJ2-5 | TRBV11-2 | TRBD2 | CASSLGLAGARGKTQYF | TGTGCCAGCAGCTTAGGGCTAGCGGGGGCCCGGGGAAAGACCCAGTACTTC
- | TRBJ2-2 | TRBV21-1 | - | CASSKERQNTGELFF | TGTGCCAGCAGCAAAGAAAGGCAGAACACCGGGGAGCTGTTTTTT
- | TRBJ2-5 | TRBV29-1 | - | CSVEQGQETQYF | TGCAGCGTTGAGCAAGGACAAGAGACCCAGTACTTC
- | TRBJ2-7 | TRBV5-1 | - | CASSLGGTSSYEQYF | TGCGCCAGCAGCTTGGGTGGGACCAGCTCCTACGAGCAGTACTTC
- | TRBJ2-2 | TRBV4-3 | - | CASSQEPAANTGELFF | TGCGCCAGCAGCCAAGAACCAGCAGCCAACACCGGGGAGCTGTTTTTT
- | TRBJ2-1 | TRBV7-6 | - | CASSLEASASRGVEQFF | TGTGCCAGCAGCTTAGAGGCGAGCGCCTCCCGGGGCGTTGAGCAGTTCTTC
- | TRBJ2-1 | TRBV7-2 | - | CASSLLGRGSYNEQFF | TGTGCCAGCAGCTTATTGGGGAGAGGATCCTACAATGAGCAGTTCTTC
- | TRBJ1-6 | TRBV7-2 | - | CASSLDLQGPLHF | TGTGCCAGCAGCTTGGACCTCCAGGGACCCCTCCACTTT
- | TRBJ2-5 | TRBV7-2 | - | CASSWIGGETQYF | TGTGCCAGCAGCTGGATTGGAGGGGAGACCCAGTACTTC
- | TRBJ2-1 | TRBV19 | TRBD2 | CASSRAGTRPYNEQFF | TGTGCCAGTAGTAGAGCCGGGACTAGGCCCTACAATGAGCAGTTCTTC
- | TRBJ1-4 | TRBV4-1 | TRBD1 | CASSQDYRGQSNEKLFF | TGCGCCAGCAGCCAAGATTATCGGGGACAGTCTAATGAAAAACTGTTTTTT
- | TRBJ2-5 | TRBV15 | TRBD1 | CATSRAQGAGETQYF | TGTGCCACCAGCAGAGCTCAGGGGGCCGGAGAGACCCAGTACTTC
- | TRBJ1-3 | TRBV3-1/TRBV3-2 | - | CASSQGTGYSGNTIYF | TGTGCCAGCAGCCAAGGCACAGGTTACTCTGGAAACACCATATATTTT
- | TRBJ2-2 | TRBV7-9 | - | CASSLDGTNTGELFF | TGTGCCAGCAGCTTGGACGGAACGAACACCGGGGAGCTGTTTTTT
- | TRBJ2-2 | TRBV24-1 | - | CATSGSGIGELFF | TGTGCCACCAGCGGGAGTGGAATCGGGGAGCTGTTTTTT